Each of the 11 T cell receptor beta chains below was sequenced from the same sample in a study of tissue T cells after allogeneic stem cell transplantation. The data were produced by immunoSEQ multiplex PCR, yet TCRdb's version contains in-frame clones alone and is incomplete. Among a few hundred clones listed, about 50% were seen once. Time point meaning: mouse harvest day 14 after allogeneic transplant. Each mouse received 10^7 T-cell-depleted marrow cells plus 10^6 splenic CD5+ T cells by tail vein. The sequenced sample was blood. Receptors originate from a female BALB/c mouse given C57BL/6 T cells with graft-versus-host disease after an allogeneic hematopoietic cell transplant.

Notes on this clone: Gene names are mouse gene names. The read is 1 residue too short to cover the CDR3 end, so that end is filled in from the germline J gene. The rearrangement links TRBV29 to TRBJ2-7, with 7 bases lining up with TRBD1. The V gene's germline CDR1 is MSHET and CDR2 SYDVDS. V lost 2 bases to trimming and J lost 3 bases; unmatched junction nucleotides: 4. This CDR3 spans 14 amino acids. The CDR3 spells CASSLGAGGYEQYF. CDR3 DNA (partial): TGTGCTAGCAGTTTAGGGGCAGGGGGCTATGAACAGTAC.

About this clone itself: Genes and germline come from the mouse. Sequencing ends 1 residue short of the CDR3 end; the germline J gene provides the rest. The chain links TRBV1 to TRBJ1-1, with 8 positions matching TRBD1. The V gene end was trimmed by 4 bases and the J gene end by 4 bases; junction bases not matched to a gene: 5. This CDR3 spans 14 amino acids. CDR1 NSQYPW and CDR2 LRSPGD come from the germline V gene (reference sequence). The sequenced part of the CDR3 DNA is TGCACCTGCAGTGGAGACAGGGGTGGCACAGAAGTCTTC. Protein: CTCSGDRGGTEVF. From start to end, the CDR3 is CTCSGDRGGTEVFF.

This clone showed up just once. Genes here carry mouse names. The read terminates 1 residue before the CDR3 end, so the remaining end is supplied by the germline J gene. V is TRBV5 and J is TRBJ2-5; D not certain. The CDR3 totals 15 residues. The germline CDR1 and CDR2 sequences are LGHNA and YNLKQL (reference sequence). Trimming stripped 0 bases from V and 6 bases from J, with 13 bases between. The covered CDR3 bases are TGTGCCAGCAGCCAAGATGGCGGGATGATTGACACCCAGTAC. The encoded protein is CASSQDGGMIDTQY. The full CDR3 protein reads CASSQDGGMIDTQYF.

Details on this clone: The gene names given are mouse names. The CDR3: CASGGLGYQDTQYF. The CDR3 bases that were read are TGTGCCAGCGGGGGACTGGGGTACCAAGACACCCAGTAC. The rearrangement joins TRBV13-2 to TRBJ2-5, with 10 bases that match TRBD2. The read terminates 1 residue ahead of where the CDR3 ends, so the germline J gene completes it. CDR1 and CDR2 (germline): NNHNN, SYGAGS (reference sequence). CDR3 length: 14 residues. Trimming removed 5 bases from V and 1 base from J; junction bases left unmatched: 1.

As for this clone: Gene names and germline match the mouse. The CDR3 end lies 1 residue beyond the end of the read and is filled in from the germline J gene. The chain recombines TRBV3 with TRBJ2-1; 8 bases map to TRBD2. CDR3 length: 15 residues. V dropped 5 bases and J dropped 2; count of bases not matched to a gene: 5. Germline CDR1 SNHLY, CDR2 FYNGKV (reference sequence). The CDR3 protein is CASSPGTGDYAEQFF. CDR3 DNA (partial): TGTGCCAGCAGCCCCGGGACTGGAGACTATGCTGAGCAGTTC.

This clone was recorded a few times. Gene names are mouse gene names. Incomplete CDR3 DNA: TGTGCCTGGAGTCGGGGACTGAGGGCAGAAACGCTGTAT. As protein: CAWSRGLRAETLY. The whole CDR3 protein reads CAWSRGLRAETLYF. The V call is TRBV31, the J call TRBJ2-3; 7 nucleotides match TRBD2. From the germline J gene comes the end of the CDR3, since the read stops 1 residue before it. The CDR3 consists of 14 residues. Losses at the gene ends were 1 base for V and 3 bases for J; bases not matched to a gene: 4. Per germline, CDR1 GKSSPN and CDR2 SITVG.

In regard to this clone: Gene names denote mouse genes. The CDR3 spells CASSLWDWFNQDTQYF. The DNA read from the CDR3 is TGTGCCAGCAGTCTATGGGACTGGTTTAACCAAGACACCCAGTAC. The chain couples TRBV26 to TRBJ2-5, with 8 bases identical to TRBD2. The read ends 1 residue shy of where the CDR3 ends; the end is completed using the germline J gene. This CDR3 spans 16 amino acids. The germline gives CDR1 KGHPV, CDR2 FQNQEV (reference sequence). Trimming cost V 3 bases and J 0 bases; bases outside gene matches: 5.

On this clone itself: Any gene name here is a mouse gene name. Read coverage stops 1 residue before the CDR3 terminus; the germline J gene supplies the remainder. The chain employs TRBV14 and TRBJ2-1; no reliable D call. Germline lookup yields CDR1 SGHDT and CDR2 FRDEAV. V lost 6 bases, J lost 3 bases, and 7 bases lay in between. The CDR3 spans 12 residues. CDR3 sequence reads: CASTHSYAEQFF. CDR3 DNA (partial): TGTGCCAGCACTCATAGCTATGCTGAGCAGTTC.

About this clone: The germline and genes are mouse ones. Partial CDR3 DNA: TGTGCCAGCAGTATGGGGAGACAAAACACCTTGTAC. Protein sequence: CASSMGRQNTLY. The full CDR3 sequence reads CASSMGRQNTLYF. V usage is TRBV19 and J usage is TRBJ2-4; no reliable D call. The read stops 1 residue short of the end of the CDR3; the missing end is completed from the germline J gene. Germline V gene sequence: CDR1 FNHDT, CDR2 SITEND (reference sequence). The CDR3 sequence is 13 residues long. Trimming shortened V by 2 bases and J by 3 bases, and 7 bases separated the two germline ends.

Comment on this clone: Gene names are mouse gene names. The CDR3 extends 1 residue past the end of the read, so its final part is completed from the germline J gene. The V call is TRBV5, the J call TRBJ2-5; 12 nucleotides line up with TRBD2. The trim removed 2 bases at V and 2 bases at J, leaving 8 bases unmatched. Germline CDR1 is LGHNA and CDR2 is YNLKQL (reference sequence). The CDR3 runs to 18 residues. Incomplete CDR3 DNA: TGTGCCAGCAGCCAAATCCCGGGACTGGGGGGTTTCCAAGACACCCAGTAC. Translating it yields CASSQIPGLGGFQDTQY. The entire CDR3 protein reads CASSQIPGLGGFQDTQYF.

For this clone: These gene names are mouse names. The sequence runs out 1 residue before the end of the CDR3; the remainder is reconstructed from the germline J gene. The chain is built from TRBV4 and TRBJ2-5, with 9 nucleotides matching TRBD2. The germline V gene has CDR1 LGHDT and CDR2 YNNKQL (reference sequence). The CDR3 is 15 amino acids. With 3 bases clipped from V and 2 bases from J, the junction kept 3 bases outside the gene matches. This CDR3 is CASSYTGGTQDTQYF. The DNA read from the CDR3 is TGTGCCAGCAGCTACACTGGGGGGACCCAAGACACCCAGTAC.